Described below is a single T cell receptor (beta chain) sequence and its context. Some clones are missing from TCRdb's copy, which holds only in-frame ones; the method was immunoSEQ multiplex PCR. The sample gives 150,000 to 200,000 clones, around nine tenths of which show up once; approximately 12% is in the top ten. The data originate from a study of blood T cell repertoires in COVID-19. Sequenced input: peripheral blood. The TCR sequence derives from a woman between 65 and 79 years old with COVID-19, enrolled during active disease.

CDR3 protein: CATSRTSGTGGLYEQFF. The CDR3 DNA is TGTGCCACCAGCAGAACCTCCGGGACAGGGGGCTTGTATGAGCAGTTCTTC. The chain has TRBV15 and TRBJ2-1, with 12 bases matching TRBD1. With V trimmed by 2 bases and J by 8 bases, 10 bases remained unmatched. Germline values: CDR1 LNHNV, CDR2 YYDKDF (reference sequence). The CDR3 spans 17 residues.